The entry below describes one T cell receptor beta chain. Its antigen is undetermined. Per sample, extraction of total RNA gave at least 6 micrograms in every case. The sample comes from a study of blood T cells in healthy people across ages. General study findings and limits: Not knowing donor CMV status may have confounded expanded clonotype changes. Percentage of naive T cells showed a strong correlation with TCR beta diversity.

Primers used in a second PCR of about 7 to 12 cycles were a sample-barcoded 5' primer and a J-beta primer mix. Through a template-switch adaptor with 12 random nucleotides, each cDNA molecule received a tag. TCRdb fed the 5' RACE reads into MiXCR, producing one record per CDR3 protein. The table shows hundreds of thousands of distinct CDR3 sequences, with around 45% occurring only once. Looked up from germline, CDR1 is SGHTA and CDR2 is FQGNSA. Trimming stripped 1 base from V and 10 bases from J, with 11 bases between. This CDR3 has 13 residues. Sequencing was carried out using blood. The rearrangement links TRBV7-2 to TRBJ2-1; D is perhaps TRBD1 or TRBD2 (5 bases each). The sequence was obtained from a woman aged 55-70 years in good health. In DNA, the CDR3 is TGTGCCAGCAGCTTAGGGGGGACGTACGAGCAGTTCTTC. Its translation is CASSLGGTYEQFF.